The rows below give T cell receptor beta chains drawn from one sample of a study of T cell responses to AZD1222 COVID-19 vaccine. TCRdb's copy holds only in-frame clones and misses some; the assay was immunoSEQ multiplex PCR. This sample yields some 140,000 clones, of which 90% are seen a single time; around 18% belongs to the top ten. The sequencing here drew on peripheral blood, taken on day 0 of AZD1222 vaccination. Receptor source: an adult in good health. The CDR3 runs from the conserved cysteine through the conserved F or W. D genes are given only for firm matches. Where a row states a size, it is once, few, many or the class of an expanded clone; other rows omit it.

>TRBV9|17|-|TRBD1|TRBJ2-6
TGTGCCAGCAGCGGACAGGGGTCCCACTCTGGGGCCAACGTCCTGACTTTC
CASSGQGSHSGANVLTF
>TRBV6-1|12|once|TRBD1|TRBJ1-1
TGTGCCAGCAGTGAAAGGGCAGGGGGAGCTTTCTTT
CASSERAGGAFF
>TRBV29-1|14|-|TRBD2|TRBJ2-5
TGCAGCGTAGCCGGGACTAGCGACCAAGAGACCCAGTACTTC
CSVAGTSDQETQYF
>TRBV4-1|17|-|-|TRBJ1-6
TGCGCCAGCAGCCAAGATCAGGGGCAGGGAAGTAATTCACCCCTCCACTTT
CASSQDQGQGSNSPLHF
>TRBV18|14|-|-|TRBJ1-4
TGTGCCAGCTCACCAGGGACGGGCGCTGAAAAACTGTTTTTT
CASSPGTGAEKLFF
>TRBV9|15|-|TRBD2|TRBJ2-3
TGTGCCAGCAGCGTAGGGTCAGCGGGAGGGGATACGCAGTATTTT
CASSVGSAGGDTQYF
>TRBV7-3|15|-|-|TRBJ1-6
TGTGCCAGCAGCTTAGCGGGACCGACGAATTCACCCCTCCACTTT
CASSLAGPTNSPLHF
>TRBV5-1|13|-|-|TRBJ1-1
TGCGCCAGCAGGTTCGGGGACGGGACTGAAGCTTTCTTT
CASRFGDGTEAFF
>TRBV11-2|13|-|-|TRBJ1-2
TGTGCCAGCAGCCTGACGGGGAGTGATGGCTACACCTTC
CASSLTGSDGYTF
>TRBV10-3|15|-|TRBD1|TRBJ1-4
TGTGCCATCAGTGTTCGACAGGGACTAAATGAAAAACTGTTTTTT
CAISVRQGLNEKLFF
>TRBV18|14|-|TRBD1|TRBJ1-2
TGTGCCAGCTCACTCCGACAGGGACCTTATGGCTACACCTTC
CASSLRQGPYGYTF
>TRBV4-1|14|-|TRBD2|TRBJ2-2
TGCGCCAGCAGCCGCGGGGGGAACACCGGGGAGCTGTTTTTT
CASSRGGNTGELFF
>TRBV6-5|15|-|TRBD1|TRBJ1-3
TGTGCCAGCAGCTTACAGGGGGCTTTGGGAAACACCATATATTTT
CASSLQGALGNTIYF
>TRBV3-1/TRBV3-2|14|once|TRBD2|TRBJ2-5
TGTGCCAGCAGCAGAGCGGGGGGGGTAGAGACCCAGTACTTC
CASSRAGGVETQYF
>TRBV14|13|-|-|TRBJ1-6
TGTGCCAGCAGCCAAGTTAACCTCTCATCCCTCCACTTT
CASSQVNLSSLHF